Shown below are 29 T cell receptor beta chains from a single sample sequenced in a study of blood T cell repertoires in COVID-19. Produced via immunoSEQ multiplex PCR; TCRdb's table is partial and in-frame only. The sample includes a few hundred thousand clones, 85% to 90% seen only once; the top ten take about 1%. The material sequenced was peripheral blood. The receptors derive from a middle-aged woman with COVID-19, enrolled during active disease.

The chain carries TRBV28 and TRBJ1-3, with 8 bases matching TRBD1. This CDR3 spans 18 amino acids. The V gene end was trimmed by 6 bases and the J gene end by 2 bases; junction bases not matched to a gene: 15. The germline CDR1 and CDR2 sequences are MDHEN and SYDVKM. As DNA, the CDR3 is TGTGCCAGCAGGAGGACAGGGACGGGGACGAAGACTGGAAACACCATATATTTT. Encoded protein: CASRRTGTGTKTGNTIYF.

V usage is TRBV5-1 and J usage is TRBJ2-1; 8 positions match TRBD2. The CDR3 contains 18 residues. V was clipped by 1 base and J by 3 bases; unmatched bases: 12. Germline CDR1 and CDR2: SGHRS and YFSETQ. This chain's CDR3 is CASSLRGGGSGVYNEQFF. In DNA form, the CDR3 reads TGCGCCAGCAGCTTGAGGGGTGGGGGTAGCGGGGTCTACAATGAGCAGTTCTTC.

The genes are TRBV25-1 and TRBJ1-6; maybe TRBD1 (5 bases). V was pared by 8 bases and J by 3 bases, with 11 bases between. The CDR3 sequence is 14 residues long. Germline CDR1 reads MGHDK; CDR2 reads SYGVNS. The CDR3 loop reads CASGGGNYNSPLHF. The CDR3 DNA is TGTGCCAGCGGGGGAGGGAACTATAATTCACCCCTCCACTTT.

This clone was found a few times. The chain recombines TRBV28 with TRBJ2-3; no definite D call. In germline, CDR1 is MDHEN, CDR2 SYDVKM. V was shortened by 5 bases and J by 1 base, with 13 bases between the two germline ends. The CDR3 extends over 15 amino acids. The CDR3 nucleotides read TGTGCCAGCAGTCAGATCCGGAGCGGCACAGATACGCAGTATTTT. Residues: CASSQIRSGTDTQYF.

The chain joins TRBV29-1 to TRBJ2-1, with TRBD1 matching over 11 bases. This CDR3 comprises 13 residues. Germline V gene lookup returns CDR1 SQVTM and CDR2 ANQGSEA. V gave up 6 bases and J gave up 10 bases; unmatched junction bases: 8. The CDR3 spells CSVAGQGAKEQFF. CDR3 DNA: TGCAGCGTGGCTGGACAGGGGGCGAAGGAGCAGTTCTTC.

V is TRBV12-3 or TRBV12-4 and J is TRBJ2-1; perhaps TRBD1 as D (5 bases). There are 13 residues in the CDR3. V shed 2 bases and J shed 10 bases, with 12 bases lying between them. In DNA, the CDR3 is TGTGCCAGCAGTTTACAAGGGGTTGGCGAGCAGTTCTTC. As protein: CASSLQGVGEQFF.

The chain uses TRBV18 and TRBJ1-2; D not resolved. Germline V CDR1 and CDR2: KGHSH, LQKENI. The germline V and J ends were trimmed by 5 bases and 4 bases, with 8 bases remaining between them. The CDR3 extends over 12 amino acids. For the CDR3, the DNA is TGTGCCAGCTCAACAGACGGCTATGGCTACACCTTC. Translating it yields CASSTDGYGYTF.

V gene TRBV28 combines with J gene TRBJ1-5; D gene uncertain. V was pared by 0 bases and J by 5 bases, with 8 bases between. Germline CDR1 MDHEN, CDR2 SYDVKM. The CDR3 totals 14 residues. This CDR3 is CASSLWLRDQPQHF. CDR3 in DNA: TGTGCCAGCAGTTTATGGTTGCGAGATCAGCCCCAGCATTTT.

The V and J genes are TRBV19 and TRBJ1-2; 7 bases agree with TRBD1. With 2 bases clipped from V and 4 bases from J, the junction kept 4 bases outside the gene matches. Germline V gives CDR1 LNHDA, CDR2 SQIVND (reference sequence). The CDR3 has 14 amino acids. CDR3 coding DNA: TGTGCCAGTAGTATAAGGGGACAGTCCTATGGCTACACCTTC. Amino acids: CASSIRGQSYGYTF.

The chain couples TRBV28 to TRBJ2-2, with D possibly being TRBD2 (7 bases). The CDR3 loop spans 18 amino acids. Trimming left V 7 bases short and J 0 bases short, with 21 bases between. Per germline, CDR1 MDHEN and CDR2 SYDVKM. CDR3 in DNA: TGTGCCAGCATCACCTGGGAGGGGGATCGAGCGAACACCGGGGAGCTGTTTTTT. This encodes CASITWEGDRANTGELFF.

In DNA, the CDR3 is TGTGCCAGCACCCGGGCAGGGTTGGTACAGCCCCAGCATTTT. Its translation is CASTRAGLVQPQHF. The V and J genes are TRBV2 and TRBJ1-5; tentative D call: TRBD1 (5 bases). This CDR3 comprises 14 residues. CDR1 is SNHLY and CDR2 is FYNNEI in the germline V gene. V was trimmed by 7 bases and J by 7 bases, leaving 17 bases between them. Using reference TRBV2 and TRBJ1-5 for the parts outside the CDR3, the full variable domain is EPEVTQTPSHQVTQMGQEVILRCVPISNHLYFYWYRQILGQKVEFLVSFYNNEISEKSEIFDDQFSVERPDGSNFTLKIRSTKLEDSAMYFCASTRAGLVQPQHFGDGTRLSIL.

The chain combines TRBV24-1 with TRBJ1-5, with 7 bases aligning to TRBD1. This CDR3 is 15 amino acids long. Germline V lookup: CDR1 KGHDR, CDR2 SFDVKD. V shed 5 bases and J 6 bases; nucleotides not matched to a gene: 9. The CDR3 coding sequence is TGTGCCACCAGTGCCGCGACAGGGACGAGTCAGCCCCAGCATTTT. It is translated as CATSAATGTSQPQHF.

The chain combines TRBV7-2 with TRBJ2-7; D may be TRBD2 (5 bases). The V gene's germline CDR1 is SGHTA and CDR2 FQGNSA. The CDR3 runs to 16 residues. V lost 3 bases and J 4 bases, leaving 19 bases between the germline ends. In nucleotides, the CDR3 is TGTGCCAGCAGCTTTAACCCTGGCGGGCTAGGGTACGAGCAGTACTTC. Translating it yields CASSFNPGGLGYEQYF.

This sequence joins TRBV12-3 or TRBV12-4 and TRBJ1-1; possibly TRBD1 for D (5 bases). The CDR3 is 13 residues long. The V end lost 3 bases, the J end lost 4 bases, and 9 bases lay between the germline ends. The DNA of the CDR3 is TGTGCCAGCAGTTTGACACAGGTCACTGAAGCTTTCTTT. Its translation is CASSLTQVTEAFF.

This rearrangement joins TRBV7-2 to TRBJ1-1; no definite D call. CDR3 length: 14 amino acids. Trimming cost V 2 bases and J 2 bases, with 9 bases left between them. In germline, CDR1 is SGHTA, CDR2 FQGNSA. CDR3 DNA: TGTGCCAGCAGCTTAACCACTACAAACACTGAAGCTTTCTTT. Translating it yields CASSLTTTNTEAFF.

This sequence joins TRBV29-1 and TRBJ2-7; TRBD1 matches 7 bases. Germline CDR1 and CDR2: SQVTM and ANQGSEA. Unmatched junction bases numbered 7, after V lost 5 bases and J lost 0 bases. The CDR3 spans 14 residues. The CDR3 loop is CSVIGTEISYEQYF. In DNA, the CDR3 is TGCAGCGTTATCGGGACAGAGATCTCCTACGAGCAGTACTTC.

This chain uses TRBV29-1 with TRBJ1-1; D call uncertain. The V end was cut by 6 bases, the J end by 11 bases, with 13 bases between. Germline V lookup: CDR1 SQVTM, CDR2 ANQGSEA. The CDR3 contains 10 residues. The CDR3 DNA sequence: TGCAGCGTGGTGACACCCCGGGCTTTCTTT. This encodes CSVVTPRAFF.

This clone was detected once. The chain uses TRBV18 and TRBJ2-1; D gene uncertain. Trimming removed 1 base from V and 8 bases from J, with 3 bases in between. This CDR3 spans 11 amino acids. Germline CDR1 is KGHSH and CDR2 is LQKENI. CDR3 DNA sequence: TGTGCCAGCTCACCACTCGATGAGCAGTTCTTC. This encodes CASSPLDEQFF.

The chain employs TRBV12-3 or TRBV12-4 and TRBJ2-1; TRBD2 agrees at 7 bases. The J segment lost 15 bases and the V segment lost 5 bases, leaving 10 bases of the junction unmatched. This CDR3 is 12 amino acids long. In nucleotides, the CDR3 is TGTGCCAGCAGTCCTGCTAGCGGCCAGGCGTTCTTC. It is translated as CASSPASGQAFF.

The chain employs TRBV29-1 and TRBJ1-2, with 8 positions matching TRBD1. Germline V gives CDR1 SQVTM, CDR2 ANQGSEA. CDR3 length: 14 amino acids. J lost 7 bases, V lost 1 base, and 8 bases had no gene match. The DNA of the CDR3 is TGCAGCGTTGAAGCAGCGGACAGGGAGTCTGGCTACACCTTC. Translating gives CSVEAADRESGYTF. Based on the CDR3 plus reference TRBV29-1 and TRBJ1-2, the full variable domain is SAVISQKPSRDICQRGTSLTIQCQVDSQVTMMFWYRQQPGQSLTLIATANQGSEATYESGFVIDKFPISRPNLTFSTLTVSNMSPEDSSIYLCSVEAADRESGYTFGSGTRLTVV.

The chain combines TRBV29-1 with TRBJ2-2, with TRBD1 matching 10 bases. The CDR3 is 14 residues long. The germline V gene encodes CDR1 SQVTM and CDR2 ANQGSEA. Trimming took 7 bases from V and 2 from J; bases not matched to a gene: 4. Here the CDR3 reads CSARQGANTGELFF. The CDR3 DNA reads TGCAGCGCCAGACAGGGGGCCAACACCGGGGAGCTGTTTTTT.

The chain is built from TRBV5-1 and TRBJ2-5; no reliable D call. Trimming cost V 3 bases and J 4 bases, with 13 bases left between them. The germline CDR1 and CDR2 sequences are SGHRS and YFSETQ. The CDR3 runs 14 residues. Here the CDR3 DNA reads TGCGCCAGCAGCTATGGGCTTCTGGGAGAGACCCAGTACTTC. Encoded protein: CASSYGLLGETQYF.

This clone was recorded once. CDR3 DNA sequence: TGTGCCAGCTCCCCTCCCGGGACAGGGACAGATACGCAGTATTTT. This translates into CASSPPGTGTDTQYF. The chain uses TRBV18 and TRBJ2-3, with TRBD1 identical over 9 bases. This CDR3 is 15 amino acids long. Germline V gives CDR1 KGHSH, CDR2 LQKENI. V trimming: 6 bases; J trimming: 3 bases; junction bases outside the gene matches: 7.

The V gene is TRBV19, the J gene TRBJ2-5; TRBD2 matches at 7 bases. V dropped 3 bases and J dropped 5; count of bases not matched to a gene: 24. Germline CDR1 and CDR2: LNHDA and SQIVND (reference sequence). CDR3 length: 20 residues. The CDR3, as DNA: TGTGCCAGTAGTATGGGGCGGGACTACGGAATCGACAACCGTGGGGAGACCCAGTACTTC. Residues: CASSMGRDYGIDNRGETQYF.

The CDR3 loop reads CASSHDSNYGYTF. DNA for the CDR3: TGTGCCAGCAGCCATGACTCTAACTATGGCTACACCTTC. The genes are TRBV3-1 (or the pseudogene TRBV3-2) and TRBJ1-2; D gene unclear. This CDR3 region has 13 residues. The V end lost 3 bases, the J end lost 0 bases, and 5 bases lay between the germline ends. Germline CDR1 reads LGHDT; CDR2 reads YNNKEL (reference sequence).

The chain joins TRBV7-2 to TRBJ2-6; D perhaps matches TRBD2 (7 bases). The V end lost 2 bases, the J end lost 0 bases, and 17 bases lay between the germline ends. This CDR3 has 19 amino acids. Germline CDR1 and CDR2: SGHTA and FQGNSA. CDR3 region: CASSLMTHRGASGANVLTF. CDR3 coding DNA: TGTGCCAGCAGCTTAATGACCCATCGGGGGGCCTCTGGGGCCAACGTCCTGACTTTC. The whole variable domain, filled in from reference TRBV7-2 and TRBJ2-6, reads GAGVSQSPSNKVTEKGKDVELRCDPISGHTALYWYRQSLGQGLEFLIYFQGNSAPDKSGLPSDRFSAERTGGSVSTLTIQRTQQEDSAVYLCASSLMTHRGASGANVLTFGAGSRLTVL.

The chain recombines TRBV5-1 with TRBJ2-2; D call uncertain. Trimming stripped 7 bases from V and 2 bases from J, with 18 bases between. The CDR3 is 16 residues long. Germline assignment: CDR1 SGHRS and CDR2 YFSETQ. CDR3 residues: CASCLSGSGNTGELFF. The DNA for the CDR3 is TGCGCCAGCTGCCTGAGTGGTAGTGGTAACACCGGGGAGCTGTTTTTT.

This chain uses TRBV27 with TRBJ1-1; 7 bases are a match to TRBD1. Germline V gives CDR1 MNHEY, CDR2 SMNVEV (reference sequence). Trimming took 4 bases from V and 1 from J; bases not matched to a gene: 9. The CDR3 totals 16 residues. CDR3: CASSYRQGEKNTEAFF. CDR3 nucleotides: TGTGCCAGCAGTTACAGACAGGGCGAAAAGAACACTGAAGCTTTCTTT.

This rearrangement joins TRBV5-8 to TRBJ2-7; 9 positions match TRBD2. The germline gives CDR1 SGHTS, CDR2 YDEGEE. CDR3 size: 16 residues. The J segment lost 0 bases and the V segment lost 2 bases, leaving 6 bases of the junction unmatched. The CDR3 loop reads CASSLTPAGGSYEQYF. The CDR3 region has the DNA TGTGCCAGCAGCTTAACCCCAGCGGGAGGCTCCTACGAGCAGTACTTC.